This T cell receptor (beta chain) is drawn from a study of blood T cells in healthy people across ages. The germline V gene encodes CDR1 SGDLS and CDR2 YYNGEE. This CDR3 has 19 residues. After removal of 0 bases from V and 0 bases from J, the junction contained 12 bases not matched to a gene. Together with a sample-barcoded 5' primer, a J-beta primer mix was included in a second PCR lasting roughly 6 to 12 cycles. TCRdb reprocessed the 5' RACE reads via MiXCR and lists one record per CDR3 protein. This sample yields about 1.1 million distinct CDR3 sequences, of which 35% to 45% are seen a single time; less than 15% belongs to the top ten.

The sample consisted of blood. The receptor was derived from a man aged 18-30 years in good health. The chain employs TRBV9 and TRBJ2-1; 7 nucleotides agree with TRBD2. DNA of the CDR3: TGTGCCAGCAGCGTAGGAAAAGGGGACTACCTGAGCTCCTACAATGAGCAGTTCTTC. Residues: CASSVGKGDYLSSYNEQFF.